The count of the clone carrying this T cell receptor (beta chain) is one. Its antigen is as yet unknown. The data stem from a study of CD4 T cells in relation to SARS-CoV-2 and coronaviruses. The unexposed donors gave CD4+ T cells in about 2011-2019, prior to COVID-19. After more than eight days of culture, CD4+ T cells were isolated. CDR3 length equals 15 residues. V was cut by 2 bases and J by 8 bases, with 18 bases left in between. Per the germline V gene, CDR1 is MDHEN and CDR2 is SYDVKM. TCRdb's table, derived via immunoSEQ multiplex PCR, lists solely in-frame clones and lacks some. The sample yields about 29,000 clones, about two thirds seen once.

This receptor was identified in a human donor in good health. V and J are TRBV28 and TRBJ1-2; no reliable D call. The source material was CD4+ T cells from PBMCs, cultured in vitro. CDR3 sequence: CASSLNNGRSRGYTF. Here the CDR3 DNA reads TGTGCCAGCAGTTTAAATAATGGGCGTAGTAGAGGCTACACCTTC.